This T cell receptor beta chain was recovered during a study of prognosis after radiotherapy for stage I lung cancer. As for the study in general: With stereotactic body radiotherapy, no patient received any concurrent therapy. Overall study findings and caveats: When patients developed distant metastases, their Shannon entropy after stereotactic body radiation therapy was lower.

This clonotype was found many times. The antigen remains undetermined. Template was genomic DNA; TCR beta CDR3 amplified in two multiplex PCR rounds. Primers specific to each TRBV and TRBJ gene drove first-round PCR. TCRdb analysed the multiplex PCR reads with MiXCR anew, one entry per CDR3 protein. The data contain about 36,000 distinct CDR3 sequences, approximately 35% of them seen just once; the ten biggest clones take up around 27%. The V end was cut by 4 bases, the J end by 4 bases, with 13 bases between. This CDR3 is built from 14 residues. Germline CDR1 is LNHNV and CDR2 is YYDKDF (reference sequence).

The gene calls are TRBV15 and TRBJ2-5, with unresolved D. This clonotype was sampled from a donor over 45 with non-small cell lung cancer. The material was PBMCs, obtained before or after stereotactic body radiation therapy (not recorded which). Written as DNA, the CDR3 is TGTGCCACCAGCACCAATGGGGTTGGAGAGACCCAGTACTTC. It encodes CATSTNGVGETQYF.